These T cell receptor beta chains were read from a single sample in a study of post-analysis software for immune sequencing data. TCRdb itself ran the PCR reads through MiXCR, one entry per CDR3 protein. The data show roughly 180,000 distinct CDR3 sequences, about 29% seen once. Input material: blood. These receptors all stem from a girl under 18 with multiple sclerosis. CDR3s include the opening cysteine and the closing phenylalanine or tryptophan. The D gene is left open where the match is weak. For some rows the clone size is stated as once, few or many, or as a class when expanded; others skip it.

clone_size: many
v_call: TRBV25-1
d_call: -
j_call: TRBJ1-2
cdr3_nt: TGTGCCAGCAGTGTGGGGGGAGTATATGGCTACACCTTC
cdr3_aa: CASSVGGVYGYTF

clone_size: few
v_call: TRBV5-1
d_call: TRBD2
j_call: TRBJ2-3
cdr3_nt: TGCGCCAGCAGCTTGTATTTAGCGGGAGGGCCCACAGATACGCAGTATTTT
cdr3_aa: CASSLYLAGGPTDTQYF

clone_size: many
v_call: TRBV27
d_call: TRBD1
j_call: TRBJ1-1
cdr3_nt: TGTGCCAGCAGCTTGGGACAGGCCAACACTGAAGCTTTCTTT
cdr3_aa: CASSLGQANTEAFF

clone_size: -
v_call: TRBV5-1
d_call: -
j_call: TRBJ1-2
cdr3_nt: TGCACCAGCACCTTCTTGACAGGACACTATGGCTACACCTTC
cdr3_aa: CTSTFLTGHYGYTF

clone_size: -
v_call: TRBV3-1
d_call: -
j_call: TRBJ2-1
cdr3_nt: TGTGCCAGCAGCCAAGTTCCAGCTCAGAGCTCCTACGGGCAGTTCTTC
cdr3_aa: CASSQVPAQSSYGQFF

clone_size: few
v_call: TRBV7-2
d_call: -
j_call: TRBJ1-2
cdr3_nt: TGTGCCAGCAGCTTAGTGGGGGTTTTATGGGGCTACACCTTC
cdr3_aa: CASSLVGVLWGYTF

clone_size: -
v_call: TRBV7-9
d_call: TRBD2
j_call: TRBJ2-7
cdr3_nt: TGTGCCAGCAGCTCGCCCTCCCAGCGGGAGAGTTGCCTCGAGCAGTACTTC
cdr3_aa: CASSSPSQRESCLEQYF

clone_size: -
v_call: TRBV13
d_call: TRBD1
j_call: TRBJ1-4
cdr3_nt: TGTGCCAGCAGCCGGCGCGGACAGGGAGAGGAAAAACTGTTTTTT
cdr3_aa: CASSRRGQGEEKLFF

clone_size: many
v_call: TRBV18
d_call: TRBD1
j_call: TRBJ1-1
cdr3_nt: TGTGCCAGCTCGCGGGACAGAAACACTGAAGCTTTCTTT
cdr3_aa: CASSRDRNTEAFF

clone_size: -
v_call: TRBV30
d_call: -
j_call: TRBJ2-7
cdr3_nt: TGTGCCTGGAGGAACCGGGGCCCCTACGAGCAGTACTTC
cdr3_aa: CAWRNRGPYEQYF

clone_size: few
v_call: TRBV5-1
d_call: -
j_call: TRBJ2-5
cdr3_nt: TGCGCCAGCAGGCGAGGGTTCGTCGGAGAGACCCAGTACTTC
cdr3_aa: CASRRGFVGETQYF

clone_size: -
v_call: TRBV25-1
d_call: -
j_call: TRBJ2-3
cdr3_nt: TGTGCCAGCTGTTCTACGGGGACGGCCTCTAGTGCTACGCAGTATTTT
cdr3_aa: CASCSTGTASSATQYF

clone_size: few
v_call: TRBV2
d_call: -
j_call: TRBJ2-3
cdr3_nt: TGTGCCAGCAGACGAGGGGCGCCGGAGGATACGCAGTATTTT
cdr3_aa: CASRRGAPEDTQYF

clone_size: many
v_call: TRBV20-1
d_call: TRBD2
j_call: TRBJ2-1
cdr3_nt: TGCAGTGCTAGAAGACGGGAGGATTACAATGAGCAGTTCTTC
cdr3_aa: CSARRREDYNEQFF

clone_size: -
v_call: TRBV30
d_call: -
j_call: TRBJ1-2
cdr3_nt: TGTGCCTGGAGTGAGGACAGTTACTATGGCTACACCTTC
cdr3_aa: CAWSEDSYYGYTF

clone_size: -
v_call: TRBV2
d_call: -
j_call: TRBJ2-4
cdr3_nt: TGTGCCAGCAGTGAAGCGGGGGTCATTCAGTACTTC
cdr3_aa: CASSEAGVIQYF

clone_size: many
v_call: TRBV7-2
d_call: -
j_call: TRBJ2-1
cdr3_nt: TGTGCCAGCAGCTTAGTTCAAGCCAATGAGCAGTTCTTC
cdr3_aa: CASSLVQANEQFF

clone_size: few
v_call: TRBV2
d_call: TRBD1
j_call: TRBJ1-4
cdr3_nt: TGTGCCAGCAGGGGGGACAGGGGTGAAAAACTGTTTTTT
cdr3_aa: CASRGDRGEKLFF

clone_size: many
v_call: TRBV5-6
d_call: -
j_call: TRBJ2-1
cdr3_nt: TGTGCCAGCAGCCCTGGGGGCGATGAGCAGTTCTTC
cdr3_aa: CASSPGGDEQFF

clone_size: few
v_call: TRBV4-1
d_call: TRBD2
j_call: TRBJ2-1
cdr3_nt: TGCGCCAGCAGCGGAACCCCTGTTAGCGGGGTTGAGCAGTTCTTC
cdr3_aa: CASSGTPVSGVEQFF

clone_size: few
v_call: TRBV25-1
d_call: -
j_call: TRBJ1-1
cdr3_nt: TGTGCCAGCAGCGAACAGGGTTATGAAGCTTTCTTT
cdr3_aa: CASSEQGYEAFF

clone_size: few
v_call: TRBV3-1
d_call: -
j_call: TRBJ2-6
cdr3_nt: TGTGCCAGCAGCCAAGGCTGGGGCGCTGGGGCCAACGTCCTGACTTTC
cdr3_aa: CASSQGWGAGANVLTF

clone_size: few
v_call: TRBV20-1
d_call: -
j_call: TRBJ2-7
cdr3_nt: TGCAGTGCTACCCCGGGAGTAATGAGCTCCTACGAGCAGTACTTC
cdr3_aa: CSATPGVMSSYEQYF

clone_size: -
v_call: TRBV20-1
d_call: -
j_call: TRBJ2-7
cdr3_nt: TGCAGTGCTGACAACGGATTAACCTACGAGCAGTACTTC
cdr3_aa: CSADNGLTYEQYF

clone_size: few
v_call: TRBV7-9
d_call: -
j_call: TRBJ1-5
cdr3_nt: TGTGCCAGCAGTTACCCTCAGGGAAAAGAGGGGGTCTATAGCAATCAGCCCCAGCATTTT
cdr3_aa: CASSYPQGKEGVYSNQPQHF

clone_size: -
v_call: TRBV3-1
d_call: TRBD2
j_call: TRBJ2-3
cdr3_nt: TGTGCCAGCAGCCTACTAGCGGAACAGACTAGCACAGATACGCAGTATTTT
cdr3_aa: CASSLLAEQTSTDTQYF

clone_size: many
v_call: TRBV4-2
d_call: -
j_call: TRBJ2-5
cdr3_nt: TGTGCCAGCAGCCCGGACCCAGAAGAGACCCAGTACTTC
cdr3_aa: CASSPDPEETQYF

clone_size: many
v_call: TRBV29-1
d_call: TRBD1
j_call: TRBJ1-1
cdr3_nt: TGCAGCGGCCAGAACAGGGGGTTCGAAGCTTTCTTT
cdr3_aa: CSGQNRGFEAFF

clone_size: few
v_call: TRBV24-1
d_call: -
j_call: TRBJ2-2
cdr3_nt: TGTGCCACCAGTGGAAACCAACCCACCGGGGAGCTGTTTTTT
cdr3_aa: CATSGNQPTGELFF

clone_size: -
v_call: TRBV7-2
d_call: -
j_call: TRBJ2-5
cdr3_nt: TGTGCCAGCAGCATCGACGGGAGCCAAGAGACCCAGTACTTC
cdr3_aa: CASSIDGSQETQYF

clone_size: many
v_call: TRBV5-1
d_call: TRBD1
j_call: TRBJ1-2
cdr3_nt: TGCGCCAGCAGTTTGGGGGGGACAGCTGGGGCCACCTTC
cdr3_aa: CASSLGGTAGATF